A selection of T cell receptor beta chains follows, all from one sample in a study of Graves' ophthalmopathy and Graves' hyperthyroidism. TCRdb fed the multiplex PCR reads into MiXCR, producing one record per CDR3 protein. The data contain about 1.2 million distinct CDR3 sequences, roughly two fifths of them seen just once; the ten biggest clones take up around 10%. Sequencing was performed on peripheral blood or thyroid tissue (not recorded which). The receptors stem from an adult man with Graves' hyperthyroidism. The CDR3 runs from the conserved cysteine through the conserved F or W. D genes are given only for firm matches. A clone size is listed for some rows: how often the clone was seen (once, few, many), or a class if it is expanded.

D gene	V gene	J gene	clone size	CDR3 protein	CDR3 DNA
TRBD2	TRBV5-4	TRBJ2-5	-	CASSLESSGGRGETQYF	TGTGCCAGCAGCTTGGAGTCTAGCGGGGGCCGGGGGGAGACCCAGTACTTC
-	TRBV12-3/TRBV12-4	TRBJ1-1	few	CASSPSGTYLNTEAFF	TGTGCCAGCAGCCCCTCGGGTACATACTTGAACACTGAAGCTTTCTTT
-	TRBV29-1	TRBJ2-1	-	CSVMLRDPTWDQFF	TGCAGCGTTATGCTCCGGGACCCTACCTGGGACCAGTTCTTC
-	TRBV20-1	TRBJ2-7	many	CSASSRRGDEQYF	TGCAGTGCTAGTAGCCGCAGGGGCGACGAGCAGTACTTC
-	TRBV11-2	TRBJ2-5	many	CASSRDLQETQYF	TGTGCCAGCAGTCGGGACCTGCAAGAGACCCAGTACTTC
-	TRBV5-4	TRBJ1-3	few	CASSLDGGSGNTIYF	TGTGCCAGCAGCTTGGATGGAGGCTCTGGAAACACCATATATTTT
-	TRBV7-3	TRBJ2-2	many	CASSLTSENTGELFF	TGTGCCAGCAGCTTAACTAGCGAGAACACCGGGGAGCTGTTTTTT
TRBD2	TRBV27	TRBJ2-7	-	CASSLSSAGVQQYF	TGTGCCAGCAGTTTATCGTCGGCGGGGGTCCAGCAGTACTTC
-	TRBV5-6	TRBJ2-6	few	CASSLAGSGASGANVLTF	TGTGCCAGCAGCTTGGCCGGTAGCGGAGCCTCTGGGGCCAACGTCCTGACTTTC
-	TRBV20-1	TRBJ2-7	-	CSARPRTASSEQYF	TGCAGTGCTAGGCCTCGGACAGCCTCCTCTGAGCAGTACTTC
TRBD1	TRBV4-2	TRBJ1-2	-	CASSLVESRTGVGYTF	TGTGCCAGCAGCTTAGTGGAGTCGAGGACAGGGGTCGGCTACACCTTC
-	TRBV7-8	TRBJ2-5	many	CASSWGQETQYF	TGTGCCAGCAGCTGGGGCCAAGAGACCCAGTACTTC
-	TRBV2	TRBJ1-1	few	CASSERDEAFF	TGTGCCAGCAGTGAACGAGATGAAGCTTTCTTT
-	TRBV29-1	TRBJ2-1	-	CSVDPSSYNEQFF	TGCAGCGTTGACCCCTCGTCTTACAATGAGCAGTTCTTC
TRBD2	TRBV10-3	TRBJ2-7	-	CARDQLAGVYEQYF	TGTGCTAGAGATCAGCTAGCGGGAGTCTACGAGCAGTACTTC
-	TRBV7-8	TRBJ2-5	many	CASRGAPGETQYF	TGTGCCAGCAGGGGGGCTCCCGGGGAGACCCAGTACTTC
TRBD1	TRBV9	TRBJ1-2	many	CASSSNRGDGANYGYTF	TGTGCCAGCAGCTCGAACAGGGGAGATGGAGCTAACTATGGCTACACCTTC
-	TRBV12-3/TRBV12-4	TRBJ1-4	-	CASSPVTGAPNEKLFF	TGTGCCAGCAGTCCAGTGACCGGGGCCCCTAATGAAAAACTGTTTTTT
-	TRBV28	TRBJ1-2	-	CASGTRSGARGYTF	TGTGCCAGCGGCACTCGGTCGGGGGCCAGGGGCTACACCTTC
TRBD1	TRBV2	TRBJ1-1	-	CASLGQGATEAFF	TGTGCCAGCCTTGGACAGGGCGCCACTGAAGCTTTCTTT
-	TRBV2	TRBJ1-5	few	CASKQGISGNQPQHF	TGTGCCAGCAAACAGGGAATTTCGGGCAATCAGCCCCAGCATTTT
-	TRBV7-2	TRBJ1-3	-	CASSQEAQGTSPGNTIYF	TGCGCCAGCAGCCAAGAGGCTCAGGGGACGAGCCCTGGAAACACCATATATTTT
-	TRBV29-1	TRBJ1-1	-	CSVAYGTQNTEAFF	TGCAGCGTTGCGTACGGGACACAAAACACTGAAGCTTTCTTT
TRBD1	TRBV19	TRBJ1-4	many	CASRPDREGGEKLFF	TGTGCCAGTAGACCCGACAGGGAAGGCGGTGAAAAACTGTTTTTT
-	TRBV9	TRBJ1-5	-	CASRDGWHQPQHF	TGTGCCAGCAGGGACGGGTGGCATCAGCCCCAGCATTTT
TRBD2	TRBV4-1	TRBJ2-7	few	CASSQDREGKVYEQYF	TGCGCCAGCAGCCAAGATCGGGAGGGCAAAGTCTACGAGCAGTACTTC
TRBD1	TRBV30	TRBJ1-5	few	CAWNAGGQVQPQHF	TGTGCCTGGAATGCAGGGGGTCAGGTACAGCCCCAGCATTTT
-	TRBV18	TRBJ2-5	many	CASSPPVGARETQYF	TGTGCCAGCTCACCACCAGTAGGGGCGCGGGAGACCCAGTACTTC
-	TRBV2	TRBJ1-5	many	CASSPPGTKNQPQHF	TGTGCCAGCAGCCCCCCCGGGACGAAAAATCAGCCCCAGCATTTT
-	TRBV9	TRBJ1-1	many	CASSADGNTEAFF	TGTGCCAGCAGCGCGGACGGTAACACTGAAGCTTTCTTT
-	TRBV27	TRBJ2-7	-	CASSLLPTIYEQYF	TGTGCCAGCAGTTTACTCCCGACGATCTACGAGCAGTACTTC
-	TRBV10-3	TRBJ2-5	once	CAIIGAGSLGQPQYF	TGTGCCATCATTGGGGCCGGGTCCCTTGGGCAGCCCCAGTACTTC
TRBD1	TRBV6-5	TRBJ2-5	-	CASSSTGGDRETQYF	TGTGCCAGCAGTTCTACAGGGGGCGACCGAGAGACCCAGTACTTC
-	TRBV7-9	TRBJ2-5	many	CASRPRQDRETQYF	TGTGCCAGCAGACCAAGACAGGACCGAGAGACCCAGTACTTC
-	TRBV7-2	TRBJ1-5	many	CASSLAGIDNQPQHF	TGTGCCAGCAGCTTAGCGGGGATCGACAATCAGCCCCAGCATTTT
TRBD1	TRBV20-1	TRBJ1-2	many	CSAKTGGDGYTF	TGCAGTGCTAAAACAGGGGGCGATGGCTACACCTTC
-	TRBV5-1	TRBJ1-2	many	CASSQLGTLVRGYGYTF	TGCGCCAGCAGCCAGTTAGGGACACTGGTTAGGGGCTATGGCTACACCTTC
-	TRBV7-9	TRBJ2-2	many	CASTVTGELFF	TGTGCCAGCACGGTAACCGGGGAGCTGTTTTTT
-	TRBV12-3/TRBV12-4	TRBJ2-7	-	CASSPTVPGLKYEQYF	TGTGCCAGCAGTCCGACCGTCCCGGGACTTAAATACGAGCAGTACTTC
-	TRBV7-8	TRBJ2-2	once	CASSSPVGAGELFF	TGTGCCAGCAGCTCACCGGTGGGGGCAGGGGAGCTGTTTTTT
TRBD1	TRBV7-2	TRBJ1-2	many	CASSLVQGGYGYTF	TGTGCCAGCAGCTTAGTGCAGGGGGGATATGGCTACACCTTC
TRBD1	TRBV19	TRBJ1-2	many	CASSTTRQGGNGYTF	TGTGCCAGTAGTACCACGCGTCAGGGGGGCAATGGCTACACCTTC
-	TRBV20-1	TRBJ2-6	-	CSARDLGTGANVLTF	TGCAGTGCTAGAGATCTTGGGACCGGGGCCAACGTCCTGACTTTC
TRBD1	TRBV7-2	TRBJ1-2	many	CASTRVLRQGAGGYTF	TGTGCCAGCACCCGAGTGCTTAGACAGGGGGCGGGAGGCTACACCTTC
TRBD1	TRBV27	TRBJ2-7	few	CASSLRRTGTGEQYF	TGTGCCAGCAGTTTACGAAGGACAGGGACAGGGGAGCAGTACTTC
-	TRBV7-9	TRBJ2-2	-	CASRFLAGGRTPGSCFF	-
TRBD1	TRBV29-1	TRBJ2-7	once	CSATGGAQYEQYF	TGCAGCGCGACAGGGGGGGCTCAGTACGAGCAGTACTTC
TRBD1	TRBV5-4	TRBJ1-3	-	CASSEIGTGGNTIYF	TGTGCCAGCAGCGAAATTGGGACAGGAGGAAACACCATATATTTT
-	TRBV25-1	TRBJ1-2	-	CASSREGGNYGYTF	TGTGCCAGCAGTCGAGAGGGGGGGAACTATGGCTACACCTTC
-	TRBV7-2	TRBJ2-5	-	CANSSTRGQETQYF	TGTGCCAACAGCTCGACGAGGGGCCAGGAGACCCAGTACTTC
-	TRBV4-1	TRBJ1-6	many	CASSQEGAYNSPLHF	TGCGCCAGCAGCCAAGAGGGGGCTTATAATTCACCCCTCCACTTT
-	TRBV7-2	TRBJ2-5	-	CASSLAGGGVGETQYF	TGTGCCAGCAGCTTAGCGGGAGGGGGGGTAGGAGAGACCCAGTACTTC
TRBD2	TRBV6-2/TRBV6-3	TRBJ2-7	-	CASSKGLAGGYAYEQYF	TGTGCCAGCAGCAAGGGACTAGCGGGAGGCTACGCCTACGAGCAGTACTTC
-	TRBV29-1	TRBJ2-7	-	CSVEGGLYEQYF	TGCAGCGTTGAAGGGGGACTCTACGAGCAGTACTTC
TRBD1	TRBV5-4	TRBJ1-1	-	CASSFDWDRVTDAFF	TGTGCCAGCAGCTTTGATTGGGACAGGGTCACTGATGCTTTCTTT